The 17 T cell receptor beta chains below all came from one sample that was sequenced in a study of Graves' ophthalmopathy and Graves' hyperthyroidism. The sequenced template was RNA, covering the TCR beta CDR3 region. The library came from an HTBI-primed first-round RT-PCR and a second-round multiplex PCR. TCRdb analysed the multiplex PCR reads with MiXCR anew, one entry per CDR3 protein. Of some 380,000 distinct CDR3 sequences in the sample, 15% to 19% were seen once. The sequencing input was peripheral blood. The receptors were sampled from a woman between 18 and 29 years old with stable Graves' hyperthyroidism.

This clonotype occurred many times. This sequence joins TRBV15 and TRBJ1-1, with D hard to call. The CDR3 loop spans 15 amino acids. The V and J ends lost 0 bases and 1 base respectively, with 9 bases between them. Germline CDR1 and CDR2: LNHNV and YYDKDF (reference sequence). The CDR3 protein is CATSRDRAPNTEAFF. CDR3 DNA sequence: TGTGCCACCAGCAGAGATCGGGCTCCGAACACTGAAGCTTTCTTT.

The chain is built from TRBV6-1 and TRBJ2-7, with D unresolved. The CDR3 consists of 14 residues. The V gene's germline CDR1 is MNHNS and CDR2 SASEGT. V lost 7 bases and J 0 bases, leaving 13 bases between the germline ends. CDR3 sequence: CASKGTVSSYEQYF. Written as DNA, the CDR3 is TGTGCCAGCAAGGGTACAGTAAGCTCCTACGAGCAGTACTTC.

This clonotype has a count of ten or more. V gene TRBV19 combines with J gene TRBJ2-5; possible D gene TRBD2, 6 bases. CDR3 size: 16 residues. Trimming shortened V by 5 bases and J by 5 bases, and 21 bases separated the two germline ends. Germline lookup yields CDR1 LNHDA and CDR2 SQIVND (reference sequence). The CDR3 DNA follows: TGTGCCAGTAGTGGATGGGTAGCGGCCCCCCAGGAGACCCAGTACTTC. This gives the protein CASSGWVAAPQETQYF.

This clonotype was counted ten times or more. This chain joins TRBV11-2 and TRBJ1-1, with 10 bases lining up with TRBD1. Germline values: CDR1 SGHAT, CDR2 FQNNGV. Trimming at V came to 0 bases and at J to 11 bases, leaving 9 bases not matched to a gene. CDR3 length: 15 amino acids. CDR3 DNA: TGTGCCAGCAGCTTAGATGGGGACAGGGGCGAGGAGGCTTTCTTT. This gives the protein CASSLDGDRGEEAFF. Full variable domain (rest looked up from reference TRBV11-2 and TRBJ1-1): EAGVAQSPRYKIIEKRQSVAFWCNPISGHATLYWYQQILGQGPKLLIQFQNNGVVDDSQLPKDRFSAERLKGVDSTLKIQPAKLEDSAVYLCASSLDGDRGEEAFFGQGTRLTVV.

This clonotype was picked up many times. The gene calls are TRBV12-5 and TRBJ2-4; 10 bases map to TRBD1. Trimming took 1 base from V and 5 from J; bases not matched to a gene: 17. This CDR3 is 20 amino acids long. Germline lookup yields CDR1 LGHNT and CDR2 FRNRAP. The CDR3 spells CASGLGLLSLRDRGENIQYF. For the CDR3, the DNA is TGTGCTAGTGGTTTGGGCCTTCTATCCTTAAGGGACAGGGGAGAAAACATTCAGTACTTC.

The gene calls are TRBV6-1 and TRBJ2-2, with TRBD2 matching over 11 bases. CDR1 and CDR2 (germline): MNHNS, SASEGT. Trimming took 8 bases from V and 3 from J; bases not matched to a gene: 5. The CDR3 is 15 residues long. This CDR3 is CASGGLADYTGELFF. The CDR3 DNA reads TGTGCCAGCGGGGGACTAGCGGATTACACCGGGGAGCTGTTTTTT.

This clonotype was observed at least ten times. The V gene is TRBV12-5, the J gene TRBJ1-1; maybe TRBD1 (5 bases). Germline loops: CDR1 LGHNT, CDR2 FRNRAP. This CDR3 comprises 13 residues. Trimming took off 1 base at V and 5 bases at J, with 8 bases between the two ends. CDR3 protein: CASGLDGGTEAFF. Here the CDR3 DNA reads TGTGCTAGTGGTTTGGATGGGGGTACTGAAGCTTTCTTT.

This clonotype was detected ten times or more. The chain combines TRBV2 with TRBJ2-7; 7 positions agree with TRBD2. CDR1 SNHLY and CDR2 FYNNEI come from the germline V gene. This CDR3 is built from 13 residues. V lost 3 bases to trimming and J lost 5 bases; unmatched junction nucleotides: 4. Here the CDR3 reads CASSERGRNEQYF. Here the CDR3 DNA reads TGTGCCAGCAGTGAGCGGGGGAGGAACGAGCAGTACTTC.

This clonotype appeared a few times. V is TRBV6-1 and J is TRBJ2-7, with 11 bases aligning to TRBD1. Germline CDR1 reads MNHNS; CDR2 reads SASEGT. V gave up 4 bases and J gave up 5 bases; unmatched junction bases: 7. This CDR3 is 15 amino acids long. The CDR3 sequence is CASSALWTGGNEQYF. The CDR3 DNA sequence: TGTGCCAGCAGTGCTTTGTGGACAGGGGGCAACGAGCAGTACTTC.

This clonotype was counted many times. This chain uses TRBV7-3 with TRBJ1-1; 7 bases are a match to TRBD1. Unmatched junction bases numbered 6, after V lost 1 base and J lost 4 bases. There are 15 residues in the CDR3. In germline, CDR1 is SGHTA, CDR2 FQGTGA. CDR3 DNA: TGTGCCAGCAGCTTAAGACCAGGGGGGCTCACTGAAGCTTTCTTT. Its translation: CASSLRPGGLTEAFF. Full variable domain (outside the CDR3, taken from reference TRBV7-3 and TRBJ1-1): GAGVSQTPSNKVTEKGKYVELRCDPISGHTALYWYRQSLGQGPEFLIYFQGTGAADDSGLPNDRFFAVRPEGSVSTLKIQRTERGDSAVYLCASSLRPGGLTEAFFGQGTRLTVV.

This clonotype was seen ten or more times. The chain recombines TRBV6-2 or TRBV6-3 with TRBJ1-1; 7 bases align to TRBD1. The CDR3 spans 20 residues. Unmatched junction bases numbered 18, after V lost 2 bases and J lost 0 bases. Germline lookup yields CDR1 MNHEY and CDR2 SVGEGT. CDR3 nucleotide sequence: TGTGCCAGCAGTTACCCCCAATGGATCGGACAGGTCAATATGAACACTGAAGCTTTCTTT. Amino acid sequence: CASSYPQWIGQVNMNTEAFF.

Many counts were recorded for this clonotype. The chain employs TRBV2 and TRBJ1-1; no firm D call. The ends were cut back, 0 bases at V and 4 bases at J, with 9 bases in the middle. Germline V gene lookup returns CDR1 SNHLY and CDR2 FYNNEI. This CDR3 contains 14 residues. In DNA form, the CDR3 reads TGTGCCAGCAGTGAAGCGGTATCCCGCACTGAAGCTTTCTTT. As protein: CASSEAVSRTEAFF.

In this sample, this clonotype turned up a few times. The chain carries TRBV25-1 and TRBJ2-5, with 10 bases lining up with TRBD2. V was pared by 6 bases and J by 7 bases, with 17 bases of the junction left unmatched. CDR1 MGHDK and CDR2 SYGVNS come from the germline V gene. The CDR3 is 17 residues long. CDR3 nucleotide sequence: TGTGCCAGCAGAGACAGACCGGGGCGGCTAGCGGGAGCGACCCAGTACTTC. The encoded protein is CASRDRPGRLAGATQYF.

Only a few counts were recorded for this clonotype. This sequence joins TRBV19 and TRBJ1-1; D unclear. Trimming removed 6 bases at V and 10 bases at J, with 12 bases between. Germline V gives CDR1 LNHDA, CDR2 SQIVND (reference sequence). The CDR3 is made up of 11 amino acids. The CDR3 loop reads CASSTIVRAFF. Written as DNA, the CDR3 is TGTGCCAGTAGCACAATAGTAAGAGCTTTCTTT.

This clonotype has a count of ten or more. V gene TRBV6-1 combines with J gene TRBJ1-5; D is undetermined. The ends were cut back, 3 bases at V and 2 bases at J, with 8 bases in the middle. The CDR3 has 14 amino acids. From germline, CDR1 is MNHNS and CDR2 SASEGT. The CDR3 is CASSDFGGNQPQHF. CDR3 DNA sequence: TGTGCCAGCAGTGATTTCGGTGGCAATCAGCCCCAGCATTTT.

This clonotype was observed many times. The genes are TRBV19 and TRBJ2-5; D unresolved. The CDR3 runs 12 residues. CDR1 is LNHDA, CDR2 SQIVND, per germline (reference sequence). The germline V and J ends were trimmed by 6 bases and 4 bases, with 9 bases remaining between them. CDR3 region: CASRQSGETQYF. CDR3 bases: TGTGCCAGTAGACAGTCGGGAGAGACCCAGTACTTC.

This clonotype was observed many times. The CDR3 loop is CASSTDRGGFYEQYF. CDR3 sequence (DNA): TGTGCCAGCAGTACCGACAGGGGAGGGTTCTACGAGCAGTACTTC. The chain joins TRBV12-3 or TRBV12-4 to TRBJ2-7; possible D gene TRBD1, 8 bases. The CDR3 totals 15 residues. Trimming shortened V by 5 bases and J by 3 bases, and 17 bases separated the two germline ends.